This T cell receptor beta chain was retrieved from a study of T cells in Graves' hyperthyroidism and ophthalmopathy. This clonotype was counted a few times. The CDR3 runs to 14 residues. Trimming removed 0 bases at V and 5 bases at J, with 8 bases between. In germline, CDR1 is SGHKS, CDR2 YYEKEE (reference sequence). From RNA transcripts, TCR beta CDR3 regions were amplified. Primed by the HTBI set, a first-round RT-PCR was run on the TCR CDR3. TCRdb ran MiXCR on the multiplex PCR reads and lists one entry per CDR3 protein. The profile shows 600,000 to 750,000 distinct CDR3 sequences, 15% to 20% of them singletons.

The sequencing sample was made of blood. The chain links TRBV5-5 to TRBJ1-4; D may be TRBD1 (6 bases). This sequence originates from a man aged 50 to 59 with Graves' hyperthyroidism. The CDR3 DNA reads TGTGCCAGCAGCTTGGGGGACACGAATGAAAAACTGTTTTTT. This encodes CASSLGDTNEKLFF.